What follows are 11 T cell receptor beta chains derived from one specimen sequenced in a study of cytomegalovirus exposure and HLA in healthy donors. Researchers ran the PCR with 60 Vbeta and 13 Jbeta primers. Here immunoSEQ multiplex PCR was the method, and the copy in TCRdb shows in-frame clones only, minus some. The sample holds approximately 100,000 clones; roughly 80% are singletons and the top ten take around 5%. The sequencing sample was made of PBMCs. These receptors all come from a female donor in good health and CMV-seropositive.

The V call is TRBV5-8, the J call TRBJ2-4; tentative D call: TRBD1 (6 bases). Germline CDR1 and CDR2: SGHTS and YDEGEE. The V end was cut by 3 bases, the J end by 0 bases, with 19 bases between. This CDR3 has 18 amino acids. The DNA of the CDR3 is TGTGCCAGCAGCTCCAGGGGCCGTAAGGATTTAGCCAAAAACATTCAGTACTTC. As protein: CASSSRGRKDLAKNIQYF.

This chain joins TRBV4-3 and TRBJ2-2; tentatively, D is TRBD2 (5 bases). In germline, CDR1 is LGHNA, CDR2 YSLEER. This CDR3 contains 14 residues. V lost 2 bases to trimming and J lost 11 bases, with 15 bases between them. CDR3 DNA: TGCGCCAGCAGCCAACTAACGCAGGACTTTGAGCTGTTTTTT. It translates to CASSQLTQDFELFF.

This clone was detected only once. The J gene is TRBJ2-6, the V gene TRBV19; D might be TRBD2 (5 bases). Per germline, CDR1 LNHDA and CDR2 SQIVND (reference sequence). V lost 5 bases and J lost 0, with 5 bases in between. The CDR3 length is 14 residues. In DNA, the CDR3 is TGTGCCAGTAGTCGGGACTCTGGGGCCAACGTCCTGACTTTC. Protein product: CASSRDSGANVLTF.

The V call is TRBV28, the J call TRBJ1-2, with 12 bases that match TRBD1. CDR1 and CDR2 from the germline V gene are MDHEN and SYDVKM. The CDR3 totals 17 residues. V was pared by 3 bases and J by 0 bases, with 5 bases of the junction left unmatched. DNA for the CDR3: TGTGCCAGCAGTTTCCGGGACAGGGGGCTCGCTAACTATGGCTACACCTTC. Translating it yields CASSFRDRGLANYGYTF.

This clone was detected only a few times. The CDR3 spells CASSVGQGSLTGNTIYF. CDR3 DNA: TGTGCCAGCAGCGTCGGACAGGGAAGCCTAACTGGAAACACCATATATTTT. The rearrangement uses TRBV9 and TRBJ1-3, with TRBD1 identical over 8 bases. CDR1 is SGDLS, CDR2 YYNGEE, per germline. The CDR3 is made up of 17 amino acids. With V trimmed by 2 bases and J by 2 bases, 9 bases remained unmatched.

This chain links TRBV11-2 with TRBJ1-1; a possible D gene is TRBD1 (5 bases). Trimming cost V 5 bases and J 11 bases, with 18 bases left between them. This CDR3 region has 13 residues. Germline V gives CDR1 SGHAT, CDR2 FQNNGV. The CDR3 protein is CASSLSPGSLAFF. The CDR3 DNA is TGTGCCAGCAGCCTTTCCCCAGGGTCCCTCGCTTTCTTT.

Only a few counts were recorded for this clone. Written as DNA, the CDR3 is TGCGCCAGCAGCTTCCGGGGCGAGCAGTACTTC. It specifies CASSFRGEQYF. J is TRBJ2-7 and V is TRBV5-1; D perhaps matches TRBD2 (5 bases). V was cut by 2 bases and J by 6 bases, with 6 bases left in between. The germline CDR1 and CDR2 sequences are SGHRS and YFSETQ. The CDR3 loop spans 11 amino acids.

The CDR3 DNA reads TGCGCCAGCAGCTCGGGACAGGGCACGGCGGGAGAGCAGTACTTC. Residues: CASSSGQGTAGEQYF. This rearrangement joins TRBV5-1 to TRBJ2-7; TRBD1 agrees at 9 bases. This CDR3 comprises 15 residues. Trimming took 3 bases from V and 7 from J; bases not matched to a gene: 11. Looked up from germline, CDR1 is SGHRS and CDR2 is YFSETQ.

The rearrangement joins TRBV27 to TRBJ2-1; 7 nucleotides line up with TRBD1. The germline gives CDR1 MNHEY, CDR2 SMNVEV (reference sequence). The CDR3 spans 15 residues. V shed 5 bases and J 6 bases; nucleotides not matched to a gene: 10. The CDR3 nucleotides read TGTGCCAGCAGTCAAACAGGGGTCCTCCTCAATGAGCAGTTCTTC. Encoded protein: CASSQTGVLLNEQFF.

Only a few counts were recorded for this clone. The chain couples TRBV2 to TRBJ2-3; 8 bases match TRBD2. CDR1 is SNHLY, CDR2 FYNNEI, per germline. The V segment lost 8 bases and the J segment 4 bases; nucleotides outside the gene matches: 14. This CDR3 is built from 16 residues. The CDR3 protein is CASRYYGGGRADTQYF. CDR3 coding DNA: TGTGCCAGCCGGTATTACGGGGGGGGCCGCGCAGATACGCAGTATTTT.

The chain employs TRBV6-5 and TRBJ1-3; D unclear. Germline V gene sequence: CDR1 MNHEY, CDR2 SVGAGI. The CDR3 covers 15 residues. V was clipped by 3 bases and J by 0 bases, with 9 bases between them. Here the CDR3 reads CASSYGGYSGNTIYF. As DNA, the CDR3 is TGTGCCAGCAGTTATGGCGGATACTCTGGAAACACCATATATTTT.